The 27 T cell receptor beta chains given below trace back to one sample, sequenced in a study of T cell responses to AZD1222 COVID-19 vaccine. Using immunoSEQ multiplex PCR, the repertoire was profiled, and TCRdb retains in-frame clones only, with some absent. In the table there are approximately 110,000 clones, more than 80% of which are singletons. The material sequenced was peripheral blood, taken 28 days after the second AZD1222 dose. The source is an adult who received the AZD1222 COVID-19 vaccine.

In this sample, this clone turned up a few times. V is TRBV7-8 and J is TRBJ1-5, with a possible D match to TRBD1 (6 bases). The CDR3 is made up of 17 amino acids. Germline CDR1 is SGHVS and CDR2 is FQNEAQ. V shed 1 base and J shed 2 bases, with 15 bases lying between them. The CDR3 spells CASSLGGRQGRNQPQHF. The CDR3 DNA reads TGTGCCAGCAGCTTAGGGGGGCGGCAGGGGCGCAATCAGCCCCAGCATTTT.

The chain links TRBV5-1 to TRBJ2-2, with D maybe TRBD2 (6 bases). Trimming took 1 base from V and 5 from J, leaving 12 bases between them. The CDR3 loop spans 15 amino acids. Germline values: CDR1 SGHRS, CDR2 YFSETQ. Here the CDR3 reads CASSLSGGETGELFF. CDR3 bases: TGCGCCAGCAGCTTGTCCGGGGGAGAGACCGGGGAGCTGTTTTTT.

This rearrangement joins TRBV7-3 to TRBJ1-1, with a possible D match to TRBD1 (6 bases). Germline assignment: CDR1 SGHTA and CDR2 FQGTGA. Deletions cut 2 bases from V and 1 base from J, with 11 bases between. The CDR3 spans 15 residues. The CDR3 spells CASSLGAGANTEAFF. CDR3 in DNA: TGTGCCAGCAGCTTAGGGGCAGGGGCGAACACTGAAGCTTTCTTT.

This sequence joins TRBV28 and TRBJ1-2; D remains unclear. Trimming took off 6 bases at V and 2 bases at J, with 13 bases between the two ends. Germline V gene sequence: CDR1 MDHEN, CDR2 SYDVKM. CDR3 length equals 14 residues. CDR3 DNA: TGTGCCAGCAGCCCCCTGTCGGGGAACTATGGCTACACCTTC. Amino acids: CASSPLSGNYGYTF.

This clone appeared once. The J gene is TRBJ1-1, the V gene TRBV6-5; D may be TRBD1 (6 bases). The germline V gene encodes CDR1 MNHEY and CDR2 SVGAGI. Trimming cost V 4 bases and J 5 bases, with 8 bases left between them. There are 12 residues in the CDR3. The DNA for the CDR3 is TGTGCCAGCAGTTTAAGGGGGACTGAAGCTTTCTTT. This translates into CASSLRGTEAFF.

V gene TRBV6-1 combines with J gene TRBJ1-3; D is uncertain. The germline CDR1 and CDR2 sequences are MNHNS and SASEGT. The V end was cut by 1 base, the J end by 0 bases, with 7 bases between. CDR3 length: 15 amino acids. CDR3 loop: CASSEEGVSGNTIYF. The CDR3 region has the DNA TGTGCCAGCAGTGAAGAGGGCGTCTCTGGAAACACCATATATTTT.

This clone has only one observation. The chain combines TRBV30 with TRBJ2-1, with 7 bases matching TRBD2. The germline V gene encodes CDR1 GTSNPN and CDR2 SVGIG (reference sequence). The V and J ends lost 2 bases and 7 bases, in that order; junction bases with no gene match: 8. The CDR3 is 14 amino acids. The CDR3 region is CAWSPLFGGNEQFF. The CDR3, as DNA: TGTGCCTGGAGTCCCCTTTTCGGGGGGAATGAGCAGTTCTTC. The full variable domain, rest sourced from reference TRBV30 and TRBJ2-1, is SQTIHQWPATLVQPVGSPLSLECTVEGTSNPNLYWYRQAAGRGLQLLFYSVGIGQISSEVPQNLSASRPQDRQFILSSKKLLLSDSGFYLCAWSPLFGGNEQFFGPGTRLTVL.

The chain employs TRBV7-2 and TRBJ2-5, with D hard to call. CDR3 length: 14 amino acids. Trimming pared 2 bases from V and 0 bases from J, leaving 7 bases between. Germline CDR1 SGHTA, CDR2 FQGNSA. The CDR3 region has the DNA TGTGCCAGCAGCTTACTGGCCTACCAAGAGACCCAGTACTTC. It yields the protein CASSLLAYQETQYF.

For this clone: The junction does not match germline at one end; this may be a read error. V is TRBV9 and J is TRBJ2-5; D not resolved. The CDR3 has 15 residues. CDR1 is SGDLS and CDR2 is YYNGEE in the germline V gene. In DNA, the CDR3 is TGTGCCAGCAGCGTAGCTTTAACGCCCACAGCCACCTGGGACTTC. Translating gives CASSVALTPTATWDF.

V is TRBV7-9 and J is TRBJ1-2, with D unresolved. The V end was cut by 6 bases, the J end by 3 bases, with 5 bases between. Germline V CDR1 and CDR2: SEHNR, FQNEAQ (reference sequence). This CDR3 comprises 11 residues. Here the CDR3 reads CASSPDYGYTF. CDR3 coding DNA: TGTGCCAGCAGTCCCGACTATGGCTACACCTTC.

This sequence joins TRBV10-3 and TRBJ1-5; D is ambiguous. The CDR3 runs 15 residues. Germline assignment: CDR1 ENHRY and CDR2 SYGVKD. V lost 2 bases and J 4 bases, leaving 12 bases between the germline ends. The CDR3, as DNA: TGTGCCATCAGTGAGAGGGCAGGAGTAAATCAGCCCCAGCATTTT. It is translated as CAISERAGVNQPQHF.

Only a few counts were recorded for this clone. This CDR3 reads CASSIPLAGVITDTQYF. The CDR3 DNA reads TGTGCCAGCAGTATCCCCCTAGCGGGGGTGATCACAGATACGCAGTATTTT. The chain links TRBV28 to TRBJ2-3, with TRBD2 matching 10 bases. This CDR3 has 17 residues. The V segment lost 5 bases and the J segment 2 bases; nucleotides outside the gene matches: 10. Looked up from germline, CDR1 is MDHEN and CDR2 is SYDVKM.

This chain connects TRBV4-2 to TRBJ1-2; 8 bases map to TRBD1. The ends lost 0 bases at V and 4 bases at J; junction bases unmatched: 10. Germline V lookup: CDR1 LGHNA, CDR2 YNFKEQ. The CDR3 has 17 amino acids. The chain's CDR3 is CASSQDRTGIGGYGYTF. CDR3 in DNA: TGTGCCAGCAGCCAAGACAGGACAGGGATAGGGGGCTATGGCTACACCTTC.

This clone has just one count. The genes are TRBV9 and TRBJ2-2, with TRBD2 matching 9 bases. J lost 5 bases, V lost 3 bases, and 8 bases had no gene match. Germline CDR1 reads SGDLS; CDR2 reads YYNGEE. CDR3 length: 16 residues. The CDR3 nucleotides read TGTGCCAGCAGCGGGGGTAGCGGGGGCCTTACCGGGGAGCTGTTTTTT. This gives the protein CASSGGSGGLTGELFF.

This clone is a singleton in its sample. CDR3 DNA: TGTGCCACCAGCAGAGAGGGGATCGCCTACAATGAGCAGTTCTTC. Residues: CATSREGIAYNEQFF. The V gene is TRBV15, the J gene TRBJ2-1; the D is unclear. The CDR3 loop spans 15 amino acids. Per the germline V gene, CDR1 is LNHNV and CDR2 is YYDKDF (reference sequence). Trimming pared 0 bases from V and 2 bases from J, leaving 8 bases between. The full variable domain, with the rest looked up from reference TRBV15 and TRBJ2-1, is DAMVIQNPRYQVTQFGKPVTLSCSQTLNHNVMYWYQQKSSQAPKLLFHYYDKDFNNEADTPDNFQSRRPNTSFCFLDIRSPGLGDTAMYLCATSREGIAYNEQFFGPGTRLTVL.

Only a few counts were recorded for this clone. J is TRBJ1-2 and V is TRBV3-1 (or the pseudogene TRBV3-2); D is perhaps TRBD1 (5 bases). Germline loops: CDR1 LGHDT, CDR2 YNNKEL (reference sequence). CDR3 size: 16 residues. The V end was cut by 0 bases, the J end by 7 bases, with 18 bases between. CDR3 coding DNA: TGTGCCAGCAGCCAAGACGCCGTCGGAGGGGCGAGTGGCTACACCTTC. Translating it yields CASSQDAVGGASGYTF.

The rearrangement joins TRBV6-5 to TRBJ1-6; D perhaps matches TRBD1 (5 bases). CDR1 is MNHEY and CDR2 is SVGAGI in the germline V gene. CDR3 length equals 16 residues. The V end was cut by 0 bases, the J end by 9 bases, with 15 bases between. This chain's CDR3 is CASSYSGTRGGSPLHF. The CDR3 coding sequence is TGTGCCAGCAGTTACTCGGGGACCCGAGGTGGTTCACCCCTCCACTTT.

V gene TRBV6-2 or TRBV6-3 combines with J gene TRBJ1-2; weak D call: TRBD1 (6 bases). V was trimmed by 2 bases and J by 7 bases, leaving 11 bases between them. In germline, CDR1 is MNHEY, CDR2 SVGEGT. The CDR3 spans 13 residues. CDR3 coding DNA: TGTGCCAGCAGTTACAACAGGGAAGGTGGCTACACCTTC. The encoded protein is CASSYNREGGYTF.

V gene TRBV5-4 combines with J gene TRBJ1-6, with 8 bases that match TRBD1. In germline, CDR1 is SGHNT, CDR2 YYREEE (reference sequence). The CDR3 contains 15 residues. J gave up 10 bases and V 7 bases, and 13 bases lay outside the gene matches. CDR3 nucleotide sequence: TGTGCCAGCGGGACCCCCTCAGGGGGCACGTCACCCCTCCACTTT. Protein sequence: CASGTPSGGTSPLHF.

The rearrangement joins TRBV7-9 to TRBJ1-1; 8 bases match TRBD1. The CDR3 runs 15 residues. The trim removed 5 bases at V and 1 base at J, leaving 6 bases unmatched. Germline assignment: CDR1 SEHNR and CDR2 FQNEAQ (reference sequence). The CDR3 sequence is CASSLQGATNTEAFF. DNA of the CDR3: TGTGCCAGCAGCCTGCAGGGGGCAACGAACACTGAAGCTTTCTTT.

This chain joins TRBV18 and TRBJ1-1; D is uncertain. CDR1 and CDR2 from the germline V gene are KGHSH and LQKENI. The CDR3 totals 15 residues. Between the trimmed V and J ends, which lost 0 bases and 3 bases, there was a span of 11 bases. CDR3 region: CASSPPARKDTEAFF. For the CDR3, the DNA is TGTGCCAGCTCACCACCTGCCAGGAAAGACACTGAAGCTTTCTTT.

The chain links TRBV10-3 to TRBJ2-3; D might be TRBD1 (5 bases). Germline V gene sequence: CDR1 ENHRY, CDR2 SYGVKD. CDR3 length: 15 residues. The V gene lost 3 bases and the J gene lost 4 bases, with 14 bases spanning the gap. CDR3 protein: CAISDPRDQPDTQYF. The CDR3 DNA reads as TGTGCCATCAGTGACCCCAGGGATCAGCCAGATACGCAGTATTTT.

This chain uses TRBV10-2 with TRBJ1-5; D unresolved. Trimming took off 2 bases at V and 2 bases at J, with 7 bases between the two ends. The CDR3 has 14 residues. The V gene's germline CDR1 is WSHSY and CDR2 SAAADI. The CDR3 reads CASSEGVGNQPQHF. The CDR3 coding sequence is TGCGCCAGCAGTGAGGGGGTGGGCAATCAGCCCCAGCATTTT.

In its sample, this clone was seen once. This chain uses TRBV29-1 with TRBJ2-5; maybe TRBD2 (6 bases). V lost 5 bases and J lost 0, with 7 bases in between. CDR1 is SQVTM, CDR2 ANQGSEA, per germline. The CDR3 length is 12 residues. In DNA, the CDR3 is TGCAGCGTTCGGGGGTACCAAGAGACCCAGTACTTC. Encoded protein: CSVRGYQETQYF.

This rearrangement joins TRBV18 to TRBJ1-6; D possibly corresponds to TRBD1 (5 bases). The CDR3 runs to 15 residues. The germline V and J ends were trimmed by 3 bases and 8 bases, with 14 bases remaining between them. Germline V gene data show CDR1 as KGHSH and CDR2 as LQKENI. The CDR3 nucleotides read TGTGCCAGCTCACCCCCGGGTACAGGCCATTCACCCCTCCACTTT. Protein: CASSPPGTGHSPLHF.

The chain uses TRBV7-2 and TRBJ2-7, with 9 bases aligning to TRBD1. J gave up 5 bases and V 5 bases, and 10 bases lay outside the gene matches. In germline, CDR1 is SGHTA, CDR2 FQGNSA. The CDR3 is made up of 15 amino acids. The DNA of the CDR3 is TGTGCCAGCAGCCACGTCGGGACAGGGAAGAACGAGCAGTACTTC. Its protein product is CASSHVGTGKNEQYF.

The sample holds a few counts of this clone. The chain employs TRBV10-1 and TRBJ1-1; D possibly corresponds to TRBD1 (6 bases). V was cut by 0 bases and J by 4 bases, with 18 bases left in between. The CDR3 spans 17 residues. Germline CDR1 WNHNN, CDR2 SYGVQD (reference sequence). The CDR3 sequence: CASSESGSGALGTEAFF. The CDR3 DNA is TGCGCCAGCAGTGAGTCGGGTTCAGGGGCCCTGGGCACTGAAGCTTTCTTT.